This T cell receptor beta chain was identified during a study of breast tumors, draining lymph nodes, adjacent tissues. General study points: Data fit most tumor T cells coming from lymph node, expanding in tumor. Tumor TCR diversity was below lymph nodes but above nontumor tissue. Compared with basal-like, luminal-like tumors shared significantly more repertoire with nontumor tissue. Data only fit, rather than demonstrated, lymph node origin of most tumor T cells.

One entry per CDR3 protein, called by TCRdb with MiXCR from the multiplex PCR reads. The data contain about 150,000 distinct CDR3 sequences, 32% of them seen just once; the ten biggest clones take up around 2.3%. Breast cancer patients provided tissue from their axillary draining lymph nodes. In its sample, this clonotype was seen many times. The target antigen is unknown. The CDR3 is 14 residues long. Trimming removed 2 bases from V and 9 bases from J, with 14 bases in between. The germline V gene has CDR1 GTSNPN and CDR2 SVGIG (reference sequence). The clonotype comes from a female donor with breast cancer. Some clones in this sample may be carry-over from other donors' samples. Material: axillary lymph node tissue. The chain joins TRBV30 to TRBJ1-6; D possibly corresponds to TRBD1 (6 bases). CDR3 DNA: TGTGCCTGGAGTAGGGACACGGTTTCTTCACCCCTCCACTTT. Translated: CAWSRDTVSSPLHF.